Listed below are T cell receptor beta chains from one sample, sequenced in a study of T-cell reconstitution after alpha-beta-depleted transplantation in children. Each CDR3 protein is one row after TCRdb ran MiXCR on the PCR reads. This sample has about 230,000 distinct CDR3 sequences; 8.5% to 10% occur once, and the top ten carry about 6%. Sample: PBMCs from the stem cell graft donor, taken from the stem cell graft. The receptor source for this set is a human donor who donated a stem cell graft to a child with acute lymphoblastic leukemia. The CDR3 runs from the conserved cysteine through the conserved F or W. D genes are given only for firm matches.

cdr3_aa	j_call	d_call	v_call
CASSVETSHF	TRBJ1-2	-	TRBV9
CASSPATGGVQPQHF	TRBJ1-5	TRBD1	TRBV5-5
CSARVPGGNGELFF	TRBJ2-2	-	TRBV20-1
CASSQDADPTRTYEQYF	TRBJ2-7	-	TRBV4-2
CASSLVEGAEAFF	TRBJ1-1	-	TRBV11-2
CASSRMGQGAEAFF	TRBJ1-1	TRBD1	TRBV3-1
CASSFLRQGHVNQPQHF	TRBJ1-5	TRBD1	TRBV12-3/TRBV12-4
CASMDGGGRIYEGYTF	TRBJ1-2	-	TRBV12-3/TRBV12-4
CASSSSGNSYEQYF	TRBJ2-7	-	TRBV5-1
CASSLTAGLAGSTDTQYF	TRBJ2-3	TRBD2	TRBV11-1
CSVGQSNQPQHF	TRBJ1-5	-	TRBV29-1
CAISPSGGYEQYF	TRBJ2-7	-	TRBV10-3
CASSLVPSGGPNEQFF	TRBJ2-1	TRBD2	TRBV7-9
CASSQGRTGPSYNEQFF	TRBJ2-1	-	TRBV14
CASSLWTSGTGTQYF	TRBJ2-5	TRBD2	TRBV12-3/TRBV12-4
CASSFSGTGVPGELFF	TRBJ2-2	TRBD1	TRBV27
CATKEGMNTEAFF	TRBJ1-1	-	TRBV15
CASSLMSSVYNEQFF	TRBJ2-1	-	TRBV5-1
CASSAGQGYSDTQYF	TRBJ2-3	TRBD1	TRBV12-3/TRBV12-4
CATSPISGEGDTQYF	TRBJ2-3	TRBD2	TRBV25-1
CASSLERGRNEQFF	TRBJ2-1	TRBD1	TRBV5-1
CSARQYGYTF	TRBJ1-2	-	TRBV20-1
CASSLSAGGGKETQYF	TRBJ2-5	TRBD2	TRBV5-1
CASSEWRGGADTQYF	TRBJ2-3	TRBD2	TRBV2
CASSRLAGGTGELFF	TRBJ2-2	TRBD2	TRBV28
CSATEASGAADTQYF	TRBJ2-3	TRBD2	TRBV20-1
CASSTIRKGGNQPQHF	TRBJ1-5	-	TRBV6-2/TRBV6-3
CASSEGSSYEQYF	TRBJ2-7	-	TRBV18
CASSAGQANTIYF	TRBJ1-3	TRBD1	TRBV18
CASSPWTSLSTDTQYF	TRBJ2-3	TRBD2	TRBV7-8
CAISGTGSNRADTQYF	TRBJ2-3	TRBD1	TRBV10-3
CASSPYTSSGNTIYF	TRBJ1-3	-	TRBV7-2